One and the same sample provided the 32 T cell receptor beta chains below, sequenced in a study of blood T cell repertoires in COVID-19. Assay used: immunoSEQ multiplex PCR; TCRdb lists only in-frame clones, some missing. This table holds about 220,000 clones, roughly 84% found once. The material sequenced was peripheral blood. Source of these receptors: an elderly woman with acute or convalescent COVID-19.

This clone has a count of ten or more. V gene TRBV15 combines with J gene TRBJ2-7, with 9 bases identical to TRBD2. The CDR3 contains 15 residues. Germline values: CDR1 LNHNV, CDR2 YYDKDF (reference sequence). J lost 6 bases, V lost 0 bases, and 6 bases had no gene match. Here the CDR3 DNA reads TGTGCCACCAGCAGAGATAGGTCTAGCGGGGTCGAGCAGTACTTC. Translated: CATSRDRSSGVEQYF.

This chain joins TRBV7-9 and TRBJ2-2; D perhaps matches TRBD1 (6 bases). This CDR3 comprises 15 residues. The V end was cut by 3 bases, the J end by 3 bases, with 11 bases between. From germline, CDR1 is SEHNR and CDR2 FQNEAQ (reference sequence). CDR3 residues: CASSFGTTYTGELFF. The CDR3 nucleotides are TGTGCCAGCAGCTTTGGGACAACCTACACCGGGGAGCTGTTTTTT.

This clone was observed a single time. V usage is TRBV6-6 and J usage is TRBJ2-6, with 7 bases that match TRBD1. The germline CDR1 and CDR2 sequences are MNHNY and SVGAGI (reference sequence). The V and J ends lost 5 bases and 2 bases, in that order; junction bases with no gene match: 9. The CDR3 is 17 residues long. CDR3 sequence (DNA): TGTGCCAGCAGTCCATCGACAGGGAACCCTGGGGCCAACGTCCTGACTTTC. The encoded protein is CASSPSTGNPGANVLTF.

The DNA for the CDR3 is TGTGCCAGCAGTTACTCAGGCGGAGGCAATCAGCCCCAGCATTTT. This sequence encodes CASSYSGGGNQPQHF. The J gene is TRBJ1-5, the V gene TRBV6-2 or TRBV6-3; the D is unclear. V was shortened by 0 bases and J by 2 bases, with 8 bases between the two germline ends. This CDR3 comprises 15 residues. Per germline, CDR1 MNHEY and CDR2 SVGEGT.

The rearrangement uses TRBV25-1 and TRBJ1-1; D is unclear. V shed 2 bases and J shed 4 bases, with 17 bases lying between them. The CDR3 is 16 amino acids. Germline V CDR1 and CDR2: MGHDK, SYGVNS. CDR3 sequence (DNA): TGTGCCAGCAGTGAAAGGGTCGGGGTACAGTTCACTGAAGCTTTCTTT. Protein product: CASSERVGVQFTEAFF.

The V and J genes are TRBV4-3 and TRBJ2-7; 8 bases fit TRBD1. V was pared by 2 bases and J by 6 bases, with 9 bases of the junction left unmatched. The CDR3 totals 15 residues. From germline, CDR1 is LGHNA and CDR2 YSLEER. The DNA for the CDR3 is TGCGCCAGCAGCCAACGGACAGGGCGGTCCGCCGAGCAGTACTTC. Translation gives CASSQRTGRSAEQYF.

The genes are TRBV6-2 or TRBV6-3 and TRBJ1-2; 7 bases line up with TRBD1. With V trimmed by 2 bases and J by 0 bases, 6 bases remained unmatched. Germline-derived CDR1 and CDR2 are MNHEY and SVGEGT. The CDR3 spans 16 residues. This chain's CDR3 is CASSYERGTANYGYTF. The CDR3 DNA reads TGTGCCAGCAGTTACGAGCGCGGGACAGCTAACTATGGCTACACCTTC.

The chain carries TRBV12-5 and TRBJ2-7; 12 positions match TRBD2. V shed 4 bases, J shed 2 bases, and the junction held 0 bases outside the gene matches. The V gene's germline CDR1 is LGHNT and CDR2 FRNRAP. This CDR3 comprises 14 residues. CDR3 residues: CASGSSGGAYEQYF. CDR3 DNA: TGTGCTAGTGGTTCTAGCGGGGGGGCCTACGAGCAGTACTTC.

The chain employs TRBV7-9 and TRBJ2-3, with 8 positions matching TRBD2. The germline gives CDR1 SEHNR, CDR2 FQNEAQ (reference sequence). V trimming: 1 base; J trimming: 5 bases; junction bases outside the gene matches: 5. The CDR3 is made up of 15 amino acids. Here the CDR3 reads CASSLDSGGVDTQYF. The CDR3 nucleotides read TGTGCCAGCAGCTTAGACAGCGGGGGAGTAGATACGCAGTATTTT. The full variable domain, its missing parts supplied by reference TRBV7-9 and TRBJ2-3, is DTGVSQNPRHKITKRGQNVTFRCDPISEHNRLYWYRQTLGQGPEFLTYFQNEAQLEKSRLLSDRFSAERPKGSFSTLEIQRTEQGDSAMYLCASSLDSGGVDTQYFGPGTRLTVL.

This clone came up a few times. The CDR3 DNA reads as TGTGCCAGCACCTCCGTCCCAGATACGCAGTATTTT. It is translated as CASTSVPDTQYF. V is TRBV28 and J is TRBJ2-3; D remains ambiguous. The CDR3 is 12 amino acids. Deletions cut 7 bases from V and 4 bases from J, with 9 bases between. CDR1 is MDHEN, CDR2 SYDVKM, per germline.

This clone was counted a few times. The rearrangement links TRBV7-9 to TRBJ1-2; 9 nucleotides agree with TRBD1. From germline, CDR1 is SEHNR and CDR2 FQNEAQ (reference sequence). V lost 3 bases, J lost 8 bases, and 4 bases stayed unmatched. This CDR3 is built from 13 residues. The CDR3 region is CASSFTGGGGYTF. As DNA, the CDR3 is TGTGCCAGCAGCTTCACAGGGGGCGGCGGCTACACCTTC.

This clone was observed once. The chain carries TRBV6-6 and TRBJ1-2; TRBD1 matches at 7 bases. The germline V gene has CDR1 MNHNY and CDR2 SVGAGI (reference sequence). This CDR3 region has 13 residues. The trim removed 7 bases at V and 0 bases at J, leaving 2 bases unmatched. CDR3 loop: CASTGTANYGYTF. DNA of the CDR3: TGTGCCAGCACCGGGACAGCTAACTATGGCTACACCTTC.

The rearrangement links TRBV18 to TRBJ1-4, with a possible D match to TRBD1 (5 bases). Trimming removed 3 bases from V and 7 bases from J, with 15 bases in between. Germline loops: CDR1 KGHSH, CDR2 LQKENI. This CDR3 has 15 residues. CDR3 in amino acids: CASSPGGGVVEKLFF. CDR3 nucleotides: TGTGCCAGCTCACCGGGCGGAGGGGTCGTTGAAAAACTGTTTTTT.

The CDR3 DNA sequence: TGCGCCAGCAGCGAAAACAGGGGTAAACTGTTTTTT. Residues: CASSENRGKLFF. The rearrangement joins TRBV5-1 to TRBJ1-4, with 7 bases lining up with TRBD1. J lost 11 bases, V lost 4 bases, and 5 bases had no gene match. Germline assignment: CDR1 SGHRS and CDR2 YFSETQ. This CDR3 spans 12 amino acids.

This clone was recorded only once. The chain couples TRBV6-4 to TRBJ1-2; 8 positions match TRBD1. V gave up 6 bases and J gave up 4 bases; unmatched junction bases: 4. This CDR3 region has 13 residues. CDR1 and CDR2 from the germline V gene are MRHNA and SNTAGT. CDR3 in amino acids: CASSTGTGYGYTF. CDR3 bases: TGTGCCAGCAGCACTGGGACAGGCTATGGCTACACCTTC.

CDR3 nucleotides: TGTGCCAGCAGTTATGACAGGGGTTTAGTCAATCAGCCCCAGCATTTT. Its protein is CASSYDRGLVNQPQHF. V usage is TRBV6-5 and J usage is TRBJ1-5; 8 positions agree with TRBD1. Germline CDR1 and CDR2: MNHEY and SVGAGI. The trim removed 3 bases at V and 3 bases at J, leaving 7 bases unmatched. This CDR3 has 16 amino acids.

V is TRBV3-1 (or the pseudogene TRBV3-2) and J is TRBJ2-3; TRBD2 matches 9 bases. Per germline, CDR1 LGHDT and CDR2 YNNKEL (reference sequence). The CDR3 contains 18 residues. With V trimmed by 4 bases and J by 3 bases, 14 bases remained unmatched. For the CDR3, the DNA is TGTGCCAGCAGCCCATTTTTGGCGGGGGGGCTACGTACAGATACGCAGTATTTT. Translating it yields CASSPFLAGGLRTDTQYF.

The chain joins TRBV19 to TRBJ2-2; D might be TRBD1 (5 bases). Germline V gene sequence: CDR1 LNHDA, CDR2 SQIVND (reference sequence). Between the trimmed V and J ends, which lost 5 bases and 4 bases, there was a span of 17 bases. The CDR3 has 16 amino acids. The CDR3 coding sequence is TGTGCCAGTAGTGAGGTAGGGGCCCATGGCACCGGGGAGCTGTTTTTT. Translated: CASSEVGAHGTGELFF.

This clone has just one count. The chain links TRBV19 to TRBJ1-5, with 9 bases that match TRBD1. The germline gives CDR1 LNHDA, CDR2 SQIVND (reference sequence). V shed 3 bases and J 4 bases; nucleotides not matched to a gene: 7. CDR3 length: 16 amino acids. The CDR3, as DNA: TGTGCCAGTAGTATGATGACAGGGGGAAGGAATCAGCCCCAGCATTTT. Translation: CASSMMTGGRNQPQHF.

The rearrangement joins TRBV18 to TRBJ1-6; the D is unclear. The CDR3 length is 16 residues. Germline V gene lookup returns CDR1 KGHSH and CDR2 LQKENI. Trimming removed 3 bases at V and 8 bases at J, with 17 bases between. The CDR3 nucleotides are TGTGCCAGCTCACCCAACACCCGGCTGAGCGATTCACCCCTCCACTTT. This sequence encodes CASSPNTRLSDSPLHF.

This CDR3 reads CATSDPGQPNQPQHF. The CDR3 nucleotides are TGTGCCACCAGTGACCCGGGACAGCCAAATCAGCCCCAGCATTTT. This chain joins TRBV24-1 and TRBJ1-5; TRBD1 agrees at 7 bases. Germline V gene sequence: CDR1 KGHDR, CDR2 SFDVKD. Germline trimming cut 4 bases from V and 4 bases from J; bases unmatched to any gene: 6. The CDR3 spans 15 residues.

CDR3 nucleotide sequence: TGTGCCAGCAGCGGCGCCGGGACAGGGGGTGAAAAACTGTTTTTT. Translating gives CASSGAGTGGEKLFF. The chain is built from TRBV5-6 and TRBJ1-4, with 11 nucleotides matching TRBD1. Germline values: CDR1 SGHDT, CDR2 YYEEEE. With V trimmed by 4 bases and J by 7 bases, 6 bases remained unmatched. This CDR3 region has 15 residues.

The CDR3 loop reads CASSLPGGDEQFF. Here the CDR3 DNA reads TGCGCCAGCAGCCTCCCAGGGGGCGATGAGCAGTTCTTC. J is TRBJ2-1 and V is TRBV5-1, with TRBD1 identical over 8 bases. Looked up from germline, CDR1 is SGHRS and CDR2 is YFSETQ. There are 13 residues in the CDR3. V shed 4 bases and J 8 bases; nucleotides not matched to a gene: 5.

The chain combines TRBV7-2 with TRBJ2-3; 11 nucleotides align to TRBD2. This CDR3 contains 18 residues. V lost 1 base to trimming and J lost 0 bases; unmatched junction nucleotides: 6. CDR1 SGHTA and CDR2 FQGNSA come from the germline V gene. The CDR3 sequence: CASSLGGLAATSTDTQYF. The CDR3 DNA follows: TGTGCCAGCAGCTTAGGGGGACTAGCGGCAACTAGCACAGATACGCAGTATTTT.

The chain joins TRBV18 to TRBJ1-2; D perhaps matches TRBD1 (6 bases). This CDR3 has 14 amino acids. Looked up from germline, CDR1 is KGHSH and CDR2 is LQKENI. Trimming removed 3 bases at V and 4 bases at J, with 12 bases between. The DNA for the CDR3 is TGTGCCAGCTCACCGAGGCAGGGGTTCTATGGCTACACCTTC. Translation: CASSPRQGFYGYTF. The whole variable domain, remainder taken from reference TRBV18 and TRBJ1-2, is NAGVMQNPRHLVRRRGQEARLRCSPMKGHSHVYWYRQLPEEGLKFMVYLQKENIIDESGMPKERFSAEFPKEGPSILRIQQVVRGDSAAYFCASSPRQGFYGYTFGSGTRLTVV.

V usage is TRBV11-2 and J usage is TRBJ1-4, with D possibly matching TRBD1 (5 bases). V lost 6 bases and J lost 7, with 18 bases in between. From germline, CDR1 is SGHAT and CDR2 FQNNGV. This CDR3 comprises 15 residues. CDR3 amino acids: CASRPQGIKAEKLFF. For the CDR3, the DNA is TGTGCCAGCAGGCCCCAGGGTATCAAGGCTGAAAAACTGTTTTTT.

This clone was counted a few times. The V gene is TRBV7-9, the J gene TRBJ1-6; D may be TRBD1 (6 bases). Germline V gene sequence: CDR1 SEHNR, CDR2 FQNEAQ (reference sequence). V was cut by 5 bases and J by 9 bases, with 11 bases left in between. The CDR3 totals 13 residues. This CDR3 reads CASSLDSFSPLHF. DNA of the CDR3: TGTGCCAGCAGCCTGGACAGTTTTTCACCCCTCCACTTT.

The CDR3 loop reads CSVRWATNYGYTF. In DNA form, the CDR3 reads TGCAGCGTTCGATGGGCTACTAACTATGGCTACACCTTC. The chain couples TRBV29-1 to TRBJ1-2; D gene uncertain. In germline, CDR1 is SQVTM, CDR2 ANQGSEA. Trimming removed 5 bases at V and 0 bases at J, with 10 bases between. The CDR3 is made up of 13 amino acids.

The chain joins TRBV5-8 to TRBJ1-4; D may be TRBD1 (6 bases). The CDR3 loop spans 15 amino acids. Between the trimmed V and J ends, which lost 3 bases and 0 bases, there was a span of 9 bases. Looked up from germline, CDR1 is SGHTS and CDR2 is YDEGEE. CDR3 in DNA: TGTGCCAGCAGCTACGGACAGTCAACTAATGAAAAACTGTTTTTT. Its translation: CASSYGQSTNEKLFF.

The gene calls are TRBV28 and TRBJ1-2; 9 bases align to TRBD1. Germline-derived CDR1 and CDR2 are MDHEN and SYDVKM. V lost 7 bases to trimming and J lost 0 bases; unmatched junction nucleotides: 6. This CDR3 has 15 amino acids. The DNA for the CDR3 is TGTGCCAGCAAAGGACAGGGGACCGCTAACTATGGCTACACCTTC. This gives the protein CASKGQGTANYGYTF.

The sample holds a few counts of this clone. The J gene is TRBJ2-3, the V gene TRBV6-6, with D maybe TRBD1 (6 bases). This CDR3 comprises 14 residues. V gave up 5 bases and J gave up 5 bases, with 14 bases separating them. From germline, CDR1 is MNHNY and CDR2 SVGAGI (reference sequence). CDR3 residues: CASSPFGGGDTQYF. CDR3 nucleotides: TGTGCCAGCAGTCCCTTTGGGGGCGGAGATACGCAGTATTTT.

This clone showed up just a few times. The chain combines TRBV7-2 with TRBJ1-2, with 7 bases lining up with TRBD1. Germline CDR1 reads SGHTA; CDR2 reads FQGNSA. Unmatched junction bases numbered 4, after V lost 2 bases and J lost 4 bases. The CDR3 length is 14 residues. The CDR3: CASSLSGQSYGYTF. In DNA form, the CDR3 reads TGTGCCAGCAGCTTATCGGGACAGAGCTATGGCTACACCTTC.